The clone carrying this TCR beta chain was observed once. J lost 8 bases, V lost 7 bases, and 11 bases had no gene match. From germline, CDR1 is LNHDA and CDR2 SQIVND (reference sequence). CDR3 length: 15 residues. The data derive from a study of blood T cell repertoires in COVID-19. Original data processing: Counts of nucleated cells, estimated from reference gene primer amplification, were obtained. Profiling relied on immunoSEQ multiplex PCR, and the TCRdb table lists in-frame clones only, not all of them. That table furnishes V, J and clone size, whereas the DNA furnished D and trimming. Of 200,000 to 250,000 clones in the sample, about four fifths were seen once.

The rearrangement uses TRBV19 and TRBJ1-2; the match to TRBD1 covers 12 bases. The sequence was collected from a woman older than 75 with acute or convalescent COVID-19. Sequencing was carried out using peripheral blood. CDR3 sequence: CASNPGTGGEGGYTF. In nucleotides, the CDR3 is TGTGCCAGTAACCCCGGGACAGGGGGCGAAGGGGGCTACACCTTC.